The 6 T cell receptor beta chains below were found in one sample sequenced in a study of beta chain features in type 1 diabetes. For these receptors, no antigen is known. The study's findings and limits: Within each of all four CD4+ subsets, Type 1 diabetes patients had TCRB CDR3s that were moderately but significantly shorter.

TCRB transcripts that were expressed got sequenced, as all of the isolated RNA had been reverse transcribed. Method: immunoSEQ multiplex PCR; TCRdb's copy keeps in-frame clones and lacks some. The repertoire holds 500,000 to 850,000 clones, with around 15% as singletons. The sample consisted of naive CD4+ T cells from blood. The receptors shown here come from a man younger than 35 with type 1 diabetes.

The chain uses TRBV19 and TRBJ2-2; D remains unclear. This CDR3 has 13 residues. Germline loops: CDR1 LNHDA, CDR2 SQIVND (reference sequence). Trimming took off 7 bases at V and 7 bases at J, with 13 bases between the two ends. CDR3 nucleotides: TGTGCCAGTACCAGGAAGGTCCACGGGGAGCTGTTTTTT. Translated: CASTRKVHGELFF.

In its sample, this clone was seen a few times. The V call is TRBV7-2, the J call TRBJ1-3, with D hard to call. Germline V lookup: CDR1 SGHTA, CDR2 FQGNSA. Trimming cost V 5 bases and J 3 bases, with 17 bases left between them. The CDR3 is made up of 16 amino acids. CDR3 bases: TGTGCCAGCAGCCCACCAATACGGGGAAGTGGAAACACCATATATTTT. Residues: CASSPPIRGSGNTIYF.

This clone was seen more than once but under ten times. The V and J genes are TRBV2 and TRBJ1-2; 7 positions agree with TRBD1. CDR3 length equals 13 residues. CDR1 is SNHLY and CDR2 is FYNNEI in the germline V gene. After removal of 6 bases from V and 8 bases from J, the junction contained 9 bases not matched to a gene. As DNA, the CDR3 is TGTGCCAGCAGCCTAACAGGGGTGGAGGGCTACACCTTC. Protein product: CASSLTGVEGYTF.

This clone has more than one count but fewer than ten. The CDR3 DNA reads TGTGCCAGCAGCTTAGCGCCGTATACGCAGTATTTT. Protein sequence: CASSLAPYTQYF. This rearrangement joins TRBV7-2 to TRBJ2-3, with D unclear. This CDR3 is built from 12 residues. Germline loops: CDR1 SGHTA, CDR2 FQGNSA. V lost 0 bases to trimming and J lost 7 bases, with 5 bases between them.

V gene TRBV5-6 combines with J gene TRBJ2-5, with D tentatively TRBD1 or TRBD2 (5 bases each). CDR1 is SGHDT, CDR2 YYEEEE, per germline. The CDR3 is made up of 16 amino acids. Trimming shortened V by 0 bases and J by 5 bases, and 17 bases separated the two germline ends. This chain's CDR3 is CASSLDLGGMIETQYF. The CDR3 DNA follows: TGTGCCAGCAGCTTGGATCTTGGGGGAATGATTGAGACCCAGTACTTC. Complete variable domain (other parts from reference TRBV5-6 and TRBJ2-5): DAGVTQSPTHLIKTRGQQVTLRCSPKSGHDTVSWYQQALGQGPQFIFQYYEEEERQRGNFPDRFSGHQFPNYSSELNVNALLLGDSALYLCASSLDLGGMIETQYFGPGTRLLVL.

J is TRBJ2-5 and V is TRBV28; 7 bases map to TRBD1. Germline CDR1 and CDR2: MDHEN and SYDVKM. The CDR3 runs 15 residues. The V and J ends lost 7 bases and 4 bases, in that order; junction bases with no gene match: 12. The DNA of the CDR3 is TGTGCCAGCACCCTACGACAGGGTCCAAGAGAGACCCAGTACTTC. This codes for CASTLRQGPRETQYF.